The 5 T cell receptor beta chains presented below share a single source sample, sequenced in a study of cytomegalovirus exposure and HLA in healthy donors. Primers included in the PCR were 60 Vbeta and 13 Jbeta primers. TCRdb keeps only in-frame clones here, not all; method: immunoSEQ multiplex PCR. The data show tens of thousands of clones, about two thirds seen once. The material sequenced was PBMCs. These receptors were taken from a woman aged 50 to 60 in good health and CMV-seronegative.

V is TRBV6-5 and J is TRBJ1-4; TRBD1 matches 7 bases. V dropped 0 bases and J dropped 5; count of bases not matched to a gene: 0. The CDR3 is 14 residues long. The germline CDR1 and CDR2 sequences are MNHEY and SVGAGI. The CDR3 DNA is TGTGCCAGCAGTTACTCACAGGGGAATGAAAAACTGTTTTTT. This translates into CASSYSQGNEKLFF.

This clone was seen just once. The chain has TRBV2 and TRBJ1-1, with D unresolved. This CDR3 has 12 amino acids. CDR1 and CDR2 (germline): SNHLY, FYNNEI. Between the trimmed V and J ends, which lost 5 bases and 7 bases, there was a span of 11 bases. For the CDR3, the DNA is TGTGCCAGCAGTTTTGGGAGCGGTGAAGCTTTCTTT. Translated, it gives CASSFGSGEAFF.

The chain joins TRBV29-1 to TRBJ1-4; TRBD1 agrees at 7 bases. The junction had 6 bases not matched to a gene; V was cut back by 4 bases and J by 7 bases. The germline V gene has CDR1 SQVTM and CDR2 ANQGSEA. CDR3 length: 13 amino acids. The CDR3 here is CSVVSQGGEKLFF. The CDR3 DNA is TGCAGCGTTGTAAGTCAGGGGGGTGAAAAACTGTTTTTT. The variable domain in full, completed from reference TRBV29-1 and TRBJ1-4, reads SAVISQKPSRDICQRGTSLTIQCQVDSQVTMMFWYRQQPGQSLTLIATANQGSEATYESGFVIDKFPISRPNLTFSTLTVSNMSPEDSSIYLCSVVSQGGEKLFFGSGTQLSVL.

The chain couples TRBV4-1 to TRBJ1-5, with D possibly matching TRBD1 (5 bases). Trimming shortened V by 4 bases and J by 6 bases, and 10 bases separated the two germline ends. The CDR3 has 13 amino acids. Germline V CDR1 and CDR2: MGHRA, YSYEKL. The CDR3 spells CASSPRGGQPQHF. The CDR3 coding sequence is TGCGCCAGCAGCCCCCGGGGGGGTCAGCCCCAGCATTTT.

The chain couples TRBV14 to TRBJ2-3; TRBD2 aligns across 11 bases. Germline trimming cut 6 bases from V and 2 bases from J; bases unmatched to any gene: 7. The CDR3 is made up of 16 amino acids. The germline gives CDR1 SGHDN, CDR2 FVKESK. Here the CDR3 reads CASSPRLAGFTDTQYF. The CDR3 nucleotides read TGTGCCAGCAGTCCGCGACTAGCGGGATTCACAGATACGCAGTATTTT.